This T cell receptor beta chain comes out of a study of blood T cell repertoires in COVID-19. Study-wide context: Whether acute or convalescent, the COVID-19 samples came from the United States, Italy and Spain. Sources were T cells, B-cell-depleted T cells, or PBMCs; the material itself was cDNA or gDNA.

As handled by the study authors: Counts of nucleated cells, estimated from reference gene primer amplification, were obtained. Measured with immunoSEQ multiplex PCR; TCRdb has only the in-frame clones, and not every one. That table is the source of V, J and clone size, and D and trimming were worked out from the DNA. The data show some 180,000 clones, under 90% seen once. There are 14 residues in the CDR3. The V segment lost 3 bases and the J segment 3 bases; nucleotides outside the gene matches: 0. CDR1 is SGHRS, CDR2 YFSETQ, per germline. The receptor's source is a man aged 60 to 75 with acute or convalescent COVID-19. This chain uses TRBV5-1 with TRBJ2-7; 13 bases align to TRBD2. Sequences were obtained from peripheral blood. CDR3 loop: CASSWTSGSYEQYF. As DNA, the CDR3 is TGCGCCAGCAGCTGGACTAGCGGGAGCTACGAGCAGTACTTC.